Presented here are 18 T cell receptor beta chains from one specimen sequenced in a study of blood T cell repertoires in COVID-19. Clones were read by immunoSEQ multiplex PCR, and TCRdb kept only the in-frame ones, dropping some. Here the sample spans under 150,000 clones, roughly 90% being singletons. Sequencing was carried out using PBMCs or T cells enriched from blood (not recorded which). The receptors here all came from a woman in her 50s who had recovered from COVID-19.

This sequence joins TRBV27 and TRBJ2-7; TRBD1 agrees at 7 bases. This CDR3 is 14 amino acids long. CDR1 is MNHEY, CDR2 SMNVEV, per germline (reference sequence). J lost 8 bases, V lost 6 bases, and 13 bases had no gene match. CDR3 DNA: TGTGCCAGCAGAAATCGGGACAGAAATACGAAGCAGTACTTC. Protein: CASRNRDRNTKQYF.

The V gene is TRBV27, the J gene TRBJ1-5; TRBD1 agrees at 9 bases. Germline CDR1 reads MNHEY; CDR2 reads SMNVEV (reference sequence). V gave up 8 bases and J gave up 3 bases; unmatched junction bases: 14. The CDR3 spans 17 residues. This CDR3 is CASPPMGQGFHNQPQHF. The CDR3 bases are TGTGCCAGCCCACCCATGGGACAGGGATTTCACAATCAGCCCCAGCATTTT.

The chain is built from TRBV13 and TRBJ2-2, with 13 bases matching TRBD2. CDR1 is PRHDT, CDR2 FYEKMQ, per germline (reference sequence). CDR3 length: 17 amino acids. Trimming cost V 4 bases and J 1 base; bases outside gene matches: 3. CDR3 bases: TGTGCCAGCAGCTCGACTAGCGGGGGGCAGAACACCGGGGAGCTGTTTTTT. Translation gives CASSSTSGGQNTGELFF.

This chain connects TRBV4-3 to TRBJ1-6; 10 bases line up with TRBD1. The germline CDR1 and CDR2 sequences are LGHNA and YSLEER. The CDR3 has 19 amino acids. J gave up 1 base and V 0 bases, and 6 bases lay outside the gene matches. The CDR3 region is CASSQDLGQGMSYNSPLHF. CDR3 coding DNA: TGCGCCAGCAGCCAAGACCTGGGACAGGGGATGTCCTATAATTCACCCCTCCACTTT.

The chain uses TRBV5-1 and TRBJ2-7, with 9 bases identical to TRBD1. The length of the CDR3 is 14 residues. Trimming cost V 9 bases and J 2 bases; bases outside gene matches: 9. CDR1 and CDR2 (germline): SGHRS, YFSETQ. Here the CDR3 reads CATLRTGAAYEQYF. The CDR3 DNA reads TGCGCCACCCTACGGACAGGGGCGGCCTACGAGCAGTACTTC.

In its sample, this clone was seen once. The chain recombines TRBV21-1 with TRBJ2-7; TRBD2, the table's D call, lacks a check against the DNA. TRBV21-1 is a pseudogene segment. The CDR3 extends over 15 amino acids. The CDR3, as DNA: TGTGCCAGCAGCAAACTGGCGGGGGAGTCCTACGAGCAGTACTTC. Translation gives CASSKLAGESYEQYF.

This sequence joins TRBV3-1 (or the pseudogene TRBV3-2) and TRBJ2-3; D is possibly TRBD2 (7 bases). CDR3 size: 15 residues. V shed 4 bases and J shed 4 bases, with 15 bases lying between them. In germline, CDR1 is LGHDT, CDR2 YNNKEL (reference sequence). The DNA of the CDR3 is TGTGCCAGCAGCCCTTTTACAGGGAGGGCAGATACGCAGTATTTT. Translated: CASSPFTGRADTQYF.

This chain links TRBV10-3 with TRBJ1-1; D perhaps matches TRBD1 (5 bases). Trimming cost V 3 bases and J 1 base, with 12 bases left between them. The germline CDR1 and CDR2 sequences are ENHRY and SYGVKD. CDR3 length: 15 amino acids. The CDR3 protein is CAISDRREQNTEAFF. For the CDR3, the DNA is TGTGCCATCAGTGATCGCAGGGAACAGAACACTGAAGCTTTCTTT.

The chain recombines TRBV12-5 with TRBJ2-7, with 11 bases fitting TRBD1. With V trimmed by 1 base and J by 4 bases, 3 bases remained unmatched. The CDR3 extends over 15 amino acids. CDR1 is LGHNT, CDR2 FRNRAP, per germline. DNA for the CDR3: TGTGCTAGTGGTTTGGGGGGACAGGGGGTATACGAGCAGTACTTC. As protein: CASGLGGQGVYEQYF.

V usage is TRBV7-9 and J usage is TRBJ1-4, with 9 bases aligning to TRBD1. Trimming cost V 3 bases and J 6 bases; bases outside gene matches: 5. CDR1 is SEHNR, CDR2 FQNEAQ, per germline (reference sequence). This CDR3 is built from 15 residues. CDR3 sequence (DNA): TGTGCCAGCAGCTTCAAACAGGGGGCGGATGAAAAACTGTTTTTT. Translation gives CASSFKQGADEKLFF.

This sequence joins TRBV4-1 and TRBJ1-4; TRBD1 might be the D (6 bases). V was trimmed by 1 base and J by 8 bases, leaving 11 bases between them. Germline V lookup: CDR1 MGHRA, CDR2 YSYEKL. The CDR3 extends over 14 amino acids. In nucleotides, the CDR3 is TGCGCCAGCAGCCAAGTTTTTGGGACAGAAAAACTGTTTTTT. Translation gives CASSQVFGTEKLFF.

CDR3 sequence: CASSLTGIGKNIQYF. The CDR3 region has the DNA TGTGCCAGCAGCTTGACAGGGATCGGCAAAAACATTCAGTACTTC. The V call is TRBV6-5, the J call TRBJ2-4; 7 bases are shared with TRBD1. V lost 6 bases, J lost 3 bases, and 8 bases stayed unmatched. Germline V CDR1 and CDR2: MNHEY, SVGAGI. CDR3 length: 15 residues.

This clone was found a few times. At one end the junction does not follow the germline gene, possibly because of a read error. The CDR3 reads CASSQTTGSGEKLFF. The DNA of the CDR3 is TGTGCTAGCAGCCAGACGACAGGGTCGGGTGAAAAACTGTTTTTT. This rearrangement joins TRBV7-7 to TRBJ1-4; 7 positions agree with TRBD1. Germline V gene sequence: CDR1 SSHAT, CDR2 FNYEAQ (reference sequence). This CDR3 has 15 amino acids.

V is TRBV5-1 and J is TRBJ1-1, with D maybe TRBD1 (5 bases). The CDR3 covers 15 residues. CDR1 SGHRS and CDR2 YFSETQ come from the germline V gene. V lost 0 bases and J lost 3, with 12 bases in between. The CDR3 sequence: CASSLAGGKDTEAFF. CDR3 DNA sequence: TGCGCCAGCAGCTTGGCGGGGGGTAAGGACACTGAAGCTTTCTTT.

V gene TRBV3-1 (or the pseudogene TRBV3-2) combines with J gene TRBJ2-5; TRBD1 aligns across 10 bases. This CDR3 has 16 amino acids. The trim removed 0 bases at V and 5 bases at J, leaving 6 bases unmatched. CDR1 and CDR2 (germline): LGHDT, YNNKEL (reference sequence). The CDR3 protein is CASSQEETGGGETQYF. The CDR3 DNA is TGTGCCAGCAGCCAAGAGGAGACAGGGGGCGGGGAGACCCAGTACTTC.

The chain employs TRBV4-3 and TRBJ1-3; D is perhaps TRBD1 (5 bases). Between the trimmed V and J ends, which lost 0 bases and 0 bases, there was a span of 18 bases. CDR1 is LGHNA, CDR2 YSLEER, per germline. This CDR3 spans 19 amino acids. CDR3 coding DNA: TGCGCCAGCAGCCAAGAAAGTATAGGGGCTACCATCTCTGGAAACACCATATATTTT. Its protein is CASSQESIGATISGNTIYF.

This clone was picked up a small number of times. The chain joins TRBV19 to TRBJ2-5; possibly TRBD1 for D (6 bases). Trimming removed 8 bases at V and 5 bases at J, with 12 bases between. Germline V gene lookup returns CDR1 LNHDA and CDR2 SQIVND (reference sequence). This CDR3 is 12 amino acids long. The CDR3 region has the DNA TGTGCCAGTCGACAGGCCGGCGAGACCCAGTACTTC. It encodes CASRQAGETQYF.

The chain employs TRBV11-3 and TRBJ2-7, with unresolved D. The ends were cut back, 3 bases at V and 5 bases at J, with 11 bases in the middle. Germline values: CDR1 SGHNT, CDR2 YENEEA. The CDR3 loop spans 13 amino acids. The CDR3 reads CASSFGSANEQYF. CDR3 nucleotide sequence: TGTGCCAGCAGCTTCGGGTCAGCTAACGAGCAGTACTTC.